This T cell receptor beta chain was recovered during a study of shared clonotypes between healthy human individuals. Study outcomes and limitations: With a handful of donors compared, about 5% of naive CD4 clonotypes were shared. Generation probabilities were higher for clonotypes shared across all four sorted-subset donors than for unshared ones.

The assay was immunoSEQ multiplex PCR, and TCRdb's table has in-frame clones only and misses some. The sample lists about 1 million clones, about three quarters occurring once. As concerns this clone: What it binds is unknown.

Losses at the gene ends were 6 bases for V and 9 bases for J; bases not matched to a gene: 7. This CDR3 spans 14 amino acids. Per germline, CDR1 MNHEY and CDR2 SVGAGI. V and J are TRBV6-5 and TRBJ1-6; 8 positions match TRBD1. The sample comprised memory CD4+ T cells sorted from blood. Subset here: CD45RA-negative fraction. The TCR was taken from a man younger than 30 in good health. The DNA of the CDR3 is TGTGCCAGCAGCTTTCAGACAGGGGTTTCACCCCTCCACTTT. The encoded protein is CASSFQTGVSPLHF.